A single sample is the source of the 22 T cell receptor beta chains below, sequenced in a study of regulatory T cells in long-lasting Graves disease. To make TCR beta libraries, researchers used iRepertoire HTBI primers and Arm-PCR of CDR3 regions. TCRdb ran MiXCR on the multiplex PCR reads and lists one entry per CDR3 protein. The sample has under 400,000 distinct CDR3 sequences, approximately 15% seen once. Time point reported: newly diagnosed GD, antithyroid drugs for less than 3 months. Extracted RNA from PBMCs served as the source of the TCR library. These sequences were also reported in another study, on T cells in Graves' hyperthyroidism and ophthalmopathy.

The sample consisted of peripheral blood mononuclear cells (PBMCs), taken at new diagnosis, from a patient treated with antithyroid drugs. The receptor set was obtained from a man aged 40-49 years with Graves disease.

This clonotype showed up many times. V is TRBV20-1 and J is TRBJ2-5, with TRBD2 matching over 13 bases. The CDR3 totals 19 residues. The germline CDR1 and CDR2 sequences are DFQATT and SNEGSKA (reference sequence). J was trimmed by 9 bases and V by 0 bases; bases with no gene match: 19. CDR3 region: CSARDYQLAGGPVFAAQYF. As DNA, the CDR3 is TGCAGTGCTAGAGATTACCAACTAGCGGGGGGGCCGGTGTTCGCGGCCCAGTACTTC.

This clonotype has at least ten counts. The V call is TRBV28, the J call TRBJ1-1; the D is unclear. Germline CDR1 reads MDHEN; CDR2 reads SYDVKM. The V end lost 6 bases, the J end lost 2 bases, and 13 bases lay between the germline ends. The CDR3 extends over 14 amino acids. The CDR3 sequence: CASRTHLLNTEAFF. CDR3 in DNA: TGTGCCAGCAGGACCCACTTATTAAACACTGAAGCTTTCTTT.

The chain carries TRBV6-2 or TRBV6-3 and TRBJ2-3; D remains unclear. Germline CDR1 MNHEY, CDR2 SVGEGT. The CDR3 runs 14 residues. V dropped 5 bases and J dropped 7 bases, with 16 bases sitting between them. The CDR3 sequence: CASSPPKEIHTQYF. The CDR3, as DNA: TGTGCCAGCAGTCCGCCCAAGGAGATTCATACGCAGTATTTT.

This clonotype has more than one count but fewer than ten. The chain employs TRBV20-1 and TRBJ2-1; possible D gene TRBD1, 5 bases. The CDR3 length is 15 residues. CDR1 is DFQATT, CDR2 SNEGSKA, per germline (reference sequence). Between the trimmed V and J ends, which lost 4 bases and 0 bases, there was a span of 13 bases. CDR3 sequence (DNA): TGCAGTGCTACCCCCGGACACAGCTCCTACAATGAGCAGTTCTTC. Its protein product is CSATPGHSSYNEQFF.

This clonotype occurred a few times. Possible read error: a much larger clone is one base away. The V and J genes are TRBV6-4 and TRBJ1-1; D unresolved. The CDR3 spans 11 residues. The germline V gene has CDR1 MRHNA and CDR2 SNTAGT. The CDR3 DNA follows: TGTGTCAGCCGTAGAAACACTGAAGCTTTCTTT. It specifies CVSRRNTEAFF.

This chain joins TRBV4-3 and TRBJ1-6, with a weak D call TRBD1 (5 bases). CDR1 is LGHNA and CDR2 is YSLEER in the germline V gene. The CDR3 extends over 16 amino acids. Trimming cost V 4 bases and J 7 bases, with 17 bases left between them. DNA of the CDR3: TGCGCCAGCAGCCGAGCCGTCGCAGGGTACAATTCACCCCTCCACTTT. Translation gives CASSRAVAGYNSPLHF.

This clonotype has ten or more counts. Here the CDR3 DNA reads TGTGCCAGCAGCCCCCTTTCGCCCCCGGGGCTCTACGAGCAGTACTTC. Translated, it gives CASSPLSPPGLYEQYF. The chain recombines TRBV7-2 with TRBJ2-7; D assignment may be TRBD1 or TRBD2 (5 bases each). CDR3 length: 16 amino acids. Between the trimmed V and J ends, which lost 5 bases and 3 bases, there was a span of 20 bases. Germline-derived CDR1 and CDR2 are SGHTA and FQGNSA.

This clonotype was counted only a few times. The chain combines TRBV6-5 with TRBJ2-1, with D possibly being TRBD2 (6 bases). The germline CDR1 and CDR2 sequences are MNHEY and SVGAGI. This CDR3 is 16 amino acids long. Trimming stripped 4 bases from V and 6 bases from J, with 19 bases between. For the CDR3, the DNA is TGTGCCAGCAGTTCCCCAAGCGGGTCTTTTTTCAATGAGCAGTTCTTC. It yields the protein CASSSPSGSFFNEQFF.

The chain carries TRBV28 and TRBJ2-5; tentative D call: TRBD2 (6 bases). V lost 5 bases and J 5 bases, leaving 18 bases between the germline ends. The CDR3 is made up of 15 amino acids. Germline-derived CDR1 and CDR2 are MDHEN and SYDVKM. CDR3 DNA sequence: TGTGCCAGCAGTGAAGGGCAGGGAGGCACGGAGACCCAGTACTTC. The encoded protein is CASSEGQGGTETQYF.

V is TRBV5-6 and J is TRBJ1-2; D is unclear. Per germline, CDR1 SGHDT and CDR2 YYEEEE. The V end was cut by 4 bases, the J end by 8 bases, with 12 bases between. This CDR3 comprises 12 residues. The CDR3 loop reads CASSLYDYGYTF. In DNA, the CDR3 is TGTGCCAGCAGCCTCTACGATTACGGCTACACCTTC.

The chain couples TRBV10-1 to TRBJ2-3; tentatively, D is TRBD1 (6 bases). Per the germline V gene, CDR1 is WNHNN and CDR2 is SYGVQD (reference sequence). The CDR3 extends over 16 amino acids. Trimming removed 6 bases from V and 0 bases from J, with 16 bases in between. DNA of the CDR3: TGCGCCAGCAGGGGGGTGGACAGACCTAGCACAGATACGCAGTATTTT. As protein: CASRGVDRPSTDTQYF.

At least ten counts were recorded for this clonotype. This chain links TRBV20-1 with TRBJ2-7; TRBD1 or TRBD2 may be the D gene (5 bases each). Germline V lookup: CDR1 DFQATT, CDR2 SNEGSKA (reference sequence). V lost 1 base and J lost 4, with 11 bases in between. CDR3 length equals 13 residues. CDR3 coding DNA: TGCAGTGCTAGAGGGGACGGAGATTACGAGCAGTACTTC. Amino acid sequence: CSARGDGDYEQYF.

This clonotype showed up many times. V usage is TRBV27 and J usage is TRBJ1-4; a possible D gene is TRBD1 (5 bases). Trimming stripped 2 bases from V and 7 bases from J, with 14 bases between. The CDR3 loop spans 15 amino acids. Germline V gives CDR1 MNHEY, CDR2 SMNVEV (reference sequence). CDR3 bases: TGTGCCAGCAGTTTAGGGGGTCCGGATCGTGAAAAACTGTTTTTT. It encodes CASSLGGPDREKLFF.

This clonotype was counted many times. This sequence joins TRBV7-6 and TRBJ2-7; 7 positions match TRBD1. Germline CDR1 is SGHVS and CDR2 is FNYEAQ. CDR3 size: 12 residues. The ends lost 4 bases at V and 12 bases at J; junction bases unmatched: 9. CDR3 in amino acids: CASSSRQGHAYF. Here the CDR3 DNA reads TGTGCCAGCAGCTCTAGACAGGGTCATGCGTACTTC.

This clonotype was seen at least ten times. V usage is TRBV29-1 and J usage is TRBJ1-1; D is perhaps TRBD1 (6 bases). Trimming left V 8 bases short and J 8 bases short, with 15 bases between. The CDR3 has 11 amino acids. The V gene's germline CDR1 is SQVTM and CDR2 ANQGSEA. The CDR3 loop reads CSQEEGGEAFF. CDR3 bases: TGCAGCCAAGAGGAGGGGGGGGAAGCTTTCTTT.

This clonotype was detected many times. The chain has TRBV2 and TRBJ2-1; the D is unclear. The length of the CDR3 is 13 residues. CDR1 is SNHLY and CDR2 is FYNNEI in the germline V gene. V shed 6 bases and J shed 4 bases, with 10 bases lying between them. CDR3 coding DNA: TGTGCCAGCAGAGAGACCGTATACAATGAGCAGTTCTTC. Translated: CASRETVYNEQFF.

Note on this clonotype: An end of the junction differs from the germline gene, which may be a read error. The V call is TRBV2, the J call TRBJ1-2, with D perhaps matching TRBD1 (6 bases). There are 14 residues in the CDR3. Germline V lookup: CDR1 SNHLY, CDR2 FYNNEI. In nucleotides, the CDR3 is TGTGTCAGCAGGGATGAGGCCAGGGGCTATGGCTACACCTTC. Amino acids: CVSRDEARGYGYTF.

There are many counts of this clonotype. The V call is TRBV4-1, the J call TRBJ1-2; D is unresolved. The CDR3 is made up of 13 amino acids. Germline CDR1 is MGHRA and CDR2 is YSYEKL. The ends were cut back, 2 bases at V and 4 bases at J, with 8 bases in the middle. The CDR3 sequence is CASSQPAGYGYTF. CDR3 bases: TGCGCCAGCAGCCAACCAGCTGGCTATGGCTACACCTTC.

The chain carries TRBV5-4 and TRBJ1-6, with D tentatively TRBD1 (6 bases). Trimming left V 2 bases short and J 11 bases short, with 20 bases between. CDR1 and CDR2 from the germline V gene are SGHNT and YYREEE (reference sequence). This CDR3 comprises 16 residues. In nucleotides, the CDR3 is TGTGCCAGCAGCTTTAACCCCGGGACATCTCTGGCACCCCTCCACTTT. Amino acid sequence: CASSFNPGTSLAPLHF.

The chain employs TRBV3-1 and TRBJ2-7; 7 bases align to TRBD2. Trimming cost V 4 bases and J 0 bases; bases outside gene matches: 3. Looked up from germline, CDR1 is LGHDT and CDR2 is YNNKEL (reference sequence). The CDR3 runs 14 residues. The CDR3 here is CASSRTSASYEQYF. The CDR3 DNA sequence: TGTGCCAGCAGCCGAACTAGCGCCTCCTACGAGCAGTACTTC.

This clonotype came up many times. This sequence joins TRBV12-3 or TRBV12-4 and TRBJ2-7; no reliable D call. V dropped 1 base and J dropped 6 bases, with 10 bases sitting between them. This CDR3 contains 13 residues. The chain's CDR3 is CASSLVWAGEQYF. The CDR3 DNA reads TGTGCCAGCAGTTTAGTCTGGGCCGGCGAGCAGTACTTC.

This clonotype was picked up a small number of times. One end of the junction varies from germline; a read error may be responsible. This chain joins TRBV6-2 or TRBV6-3 and TRBJ2-1; TRBD2 matches at 9 bases. The CDR3 contains 14 residues. Germline loops: CDR1 MNHEY, CDR2 SVGEGT. CDR3 DNA sequence: TGTGCCAGCAGTGACTCGCCTAGCGGGGTGGAGCAGTTCTTC. This codes for CASSDSPSGVEQFF.